These 20 T cell receptor beta chains came from one sample sequenced in a study of T cell repertoires in cytomegalovirus infection. TCRdb passed the reads through MiXCR, listing each CDR3 protein once. The top ten clones hold approximately 10% of a sample with hundreds of thousands of distinct CDR3 sequences, about 11% of them seen once. Sequenced: PBMCs. The receptor source for this set is a human donor in good health (CMV status not recorded). Some clones in this sample may be carry-over from other donors' samples.

This clonotype was observed many times. This chain joins TRBV2 and TRBJ1-4, with 9 positions matching TRBD1. The CDR3 runs 16 residues. Germline CDR1 SNHLY, CDR2 FYNNEI. J was trimmed by 7 bases and V by 6 bases; bases with no gene match: 12. Here the CDR3 reads CASRRYRDRASEKLFF. The CDR3 nucleotides read TGTGCCAGCAGAAGATACCGGGACAGGGCGTCTGAAAAACTGTTTTTT.

This clonotype has ten or more counts. The chain couples TRBV28 to TRBJ2-3, with no clear D. The V end lost 3 bases, the J end lost 1 base, and 8 bases lay between the germline ends. The germline V gene has CDR1 MDHEN and CDR2 SYDVKM. The CDR3 is made up of 14 amino acids. The CDR3 nucleotides are TGTGCCAGCAGTTTGCAACTCCGCACAGATACGCAGTATTTT. This translates into CASSLQLRTDTQYF. Full variable domain (remainder filled in from reference TRBV28 and TRBJ2-3): DVKVTQSSRYLVKRTGEKVFLECVQDMDHENMFWYRQDPGLGLRLIYFSYDVKMKEKGDIPEGYSVSREKKERFSLILESASTNQTSMYLCASSLQLRTDTQYFGPGTRLTVL.

This clonotype was counted between two and nine times. CDR3 amino acids: CATRNSGFPSGNEQFF. In nucleotides, the CDR3 is TGTGCCACCAGGAATAGCGGTTTCCCTTCCGGCAATGAGCAGTTCTTC. The chain carries TRBV15 and TRBJ2-1; tentatively, D is TRBD2 (6 bases). CDR3 length equals 16 residues. Germline loops: CDR1 LNHNV, CDR2 YYDKDF (reference sequence). Trimming pared 6 bases from V and 6 bases from J, leaving 21 bases between.

This clonotype was seen many times. A junction end diverges from the germline sequence, so it may reflect a read error. The V gene is TRBV4-2, the J gene TRBJ1-5; the D is unclear. The CDR3 runs 15 residues. Germline V gene data show CDR1 as LGHNA and CDR2 as YNFKEQ. CDR3 residues: CASSQEVNSNQPQHF. The CDR3 nucleotides are TGTGCCAGTAGCCAAGAAGTGAATAGCAATCAGCCCCAGCATTTT.

The gene calls are TRBV24-1 and TRBJ2-1; 10 bases line up with TRBD2. CDR1 is KGHDR, CDR2 SFDVKD, per germline. J lost 9 bases, V lost 7 bases, and 5 bases had no gene match. This CDR3 spans 13 amino acids. The CDR3 region has the DNA TGTGCCACCAGAGCGGGAGGGCGGAGTGAGCAGTTCTTC. Translating gives CATRAGGRSEQFF.

As for this clonotype: This may be a read error, as it is one base from a much larger clone. This chain joins TRBV6-1 and TRBJ1-6; the D is unclear. The CDR3 runs 18 residues. CDR1 MNHNS and CDR2 SASEGT come from the germline V gene. DNA of the CDR3: TGTGCCAGCAGTGAAGAACTACCGCAGAGCTCCCATAATTCACCCCTCCACTTT. Translation: CASSEELPQSSHNSPLHF.

This clonotype was observed many times. The CDR3 protein is CASSLDRSSGSGTYNEQFF. In DNA form, the CDR3 reads TGTGCCAGCAGCTTAGATCGGTCTAGCGGGAGTGGAACCTACAATGAGCAGTTCTTC. The chain has TRBV11-2 and TRBJ2-1, with 10 bases aligning to TRBD2. Germline V lookup: CDR1 SGHAT, CDR2 FQNNGV. This CDR3 is 19 amino acids long. Trimming at V came to 0 bases and at J to 2 bases, leaving 10 bases not matched to a gene.

CDR3 loop: CASTISTGPYEQYF. In DNA, the CDR3 is TGTGCCAGCACTATTTCGACAGGGCCCTACGAGCAGTACTTC. This chain links TRBV28 with TRBJ2-7; 7 bases fit TRBD1. Looked up from germline, CDR1 is MDHEN and CDR2 is SYDVKM. The ends lost 7 bases at V and 2 bases at J; junction bases unmatched: 8. The CDR3 is made up of 14 amino acids. Full variable domain (missing parts from reference TRBV28 and TRBJ2-7): DVKVTQSSRYLVKRTGEKVFLECVQDMDHENMFWYRQDPGLGLRLIYFSYDVKMKEKGDIPEGYSVSREKKERFSLILESASTNQTSMYLCASTISTGPYEQYFGPGTRLTVT.

This clonotype was picked up many times. The gene calls are TRBV28 and TRBJ1-5; TRBD1 matches 11 bases. This CDR3 spans 15 amino acids. Per the germline V gene, CDR1 is MDHEN and CDR2 is SYDVKM. V gave up 6 bases and J gave up 4 bases; unmatched junction bases: 5. DNA for the CDR3: TGTGCCAGCAGCCGCGGGACAGGGGGTAATCAGCCCCAGCATTTT. It encodes CASSRGTGGNQPQHF.

The table lists this clonotype with many counts. The chain combines TRBV20-1 with TRBJ2-7; 8 nucleotides match TRBD2. With V trimmed by 1 base and J by 2 bases, 7 bases remained unmatched. The CDR3 is 15 amino acids. The V gene's germline CDR1 is DFQATT and CDR2 SNEGSKA (reference sequence). CDR3 in amino acids: CSARATGTSPYEQYF. DNA for the CDR3: TGCAGTGCTAGAGCTACCGGGACTAGTCCCTACGAGCAGTACTTC.

This chain connects TRBV30 to TRBJ2-7; no firm D call. The CDR3 extends over 15 amino acids. The germline gives CDR1 GTSNPN, CDR2 SVGIG (reference sequence). The V and J ends lost 4 bases and 1 base respectively, with 17 bases between them. The CDR3 spells CAWTPWASTSYEQYF. DNA of the CDR3: TGTGCCTGGACCCCCTGGGCGTCCACTTCCTACGAGCAGTACTTC.

As for this clonotype: At one of its ends the junction is not consistent with the germline gene, which may arise from a read error. The gene calls are TRBV7-3 and TRBJ1-1; 7 bases are a match to TRBD1. CDR1 and CDR2 (germline): SGHTA, FQGTGA. The CDR3 contains 14 residues. CDR3 amino acids: CASSPGGMNTEALF. The DNA of the CDR3 is TGTGCCAGCAGCCCAGGGGGAATGAACACTGAAGCTCTCTTT.

This clonotype was observed at least ten times. The V and J genes are TRBV7-3 and TRBJ2-5, with a possible D match to TRBD1 (6 bases). CDR1 and CDR2 (germline): SGHTA, FQGTGA. Trimming cost V 0 bases and J 2 bases, with 10 bases left between them. The CDR3 sequence is 15 residues long. The CDR3 sequence: CASSLTGQPQETQYF. The CDR3 nucleotides are TGTGCCAGCAGCTTAACGGGACAACCTCAAGAGACCCAGTACTTC. The whole variable domain, filled in from reference TRBV7-3 and TRBJ2-5, reads GAGVSQTPSNKVTEKGKYVELRCDPISGHTALYWYRQSLGQGPEFLIYFQGTGAADDSGLPNDRFFAVRPEGSVSTLKIQRTERGDSAVYLCASSLTGQPQETQYFGPGTRLLVL.

This clonotype was picked up many times. The V and J genes are TRBV11-2 and TRBJ2-2; TRBD2 agrees at 13 bases. Germline CDR1 SGHAT, CDR2 FQNNGV. There are 16 residues in the CDR3. With 6 bases clipped from V and 6 bases from J, the junction kept 7 bases outside the gene matches. The CDR3 bases are TGTGCCAGCAGTCTACTAGCGGGAGGGACGGCCGGGGAGCTGTTTTTT. Protein: CASSLLAGGTAGELFF.

This clonotype was counted at least ten times. The chain couples TRBV20-1 to TRBJ2-2; 9 bases align to TRBD2. This CDR3 is built from 15 residues. The junction had 11 bases not matched to a gene; V was cut back by 5 bases and J by 7 bases. Germline assignment: CDR1 DFQATT and CDR2 SNEGSKA (reference sequence). The CDR3 DNA follows: TGCAGTGCTCAAAGCCCCGTAGCGGGAGTCGGGGAGCTGTTTTTT. It yields the protein CSAQSPVAGVGELFF.

Ten or more counts support this clonotype. The genes are TRBV27 and TRBJ2-5; 15 positions match TRBD2. The CDR3 has 17 residues. In germline, CDR1 is MNHEY, CDR2 SMNVEV (reference sequence). V shed 5 bases and J 6 bases; nucleotides not matched to a gene: 10. The CDR3 spells CASSIGLAGGPGQTQYF. CDR3 coding DNA: TGTGCCAGCAGTATTGGACTAGCGGGAGGGCCGGGCCAGACCCAGTACTTC.

This clonotype was observed at least ten times. This chain joins TRBV7-3 and TRBJ2-1, with D tentatively TRBD2 (6 bases). The germline V and J ends were trimmed by 6 bases and 8 bases, with 11 bases remaining between them. The CDR3 sequence is 12 residues long. Germline CDR1 SGHTA, CDR2 FQGTGA. In nucleotides, the CDR3 is TGTGCCAGCAGTCTCGGCGGGGATGAGCAGTTCTTC. This gives the protein CASSLGGDEQFF. Filled out from reference TRBV7-3 and TRBJ2-1, the complete variable domain reads GAGVSQTPSNKVTEKGKYVELRCDPISGHTALYWYRQSLGQGPEFLIYFQGTGAADDSGLPNDRFFAVRPEGSVSTLKIQRTERGDSAVYLCASSLGGDEQFFGPGTRLTVL.

In its sample, this clonotype was seen many times. The chain recombines TRBV2 with TRBJ2-3; 8 bases line up with TRBD2. Trimming cost V 6 bases and J 4 bases; bases outside gene matches: 9. The CDR3 length is 15 residues. Germline CDR1 reads SNHLY; CDR2 reads FYNNEI. CDR3 DNA: TGTGCCAGCAGCTCGAGCGGGAGAGGCCCAGATACGCAGTATTTT. Translating it yields CASSSSGRGPDTQYF.

This clonotype was detected ten times or more. The chain combines TRBV19 with TRBJ1-5; 7 bases are a match to TRBD1. CDR1 LNHDA and CDR2 SQIVND come from the germline V gene (reference sequence). After removal of 3 bases from V and 9 bases from J, the junction contained 11 bases not matched to a gene. The CDR3 is 15 amino acids. The CDR3 loop reads CASSITGAFGSPQHF. DNA of the CDR3: TGTGCCAGTAGTATTACAGGGGCGTTTGGTTCGCCCCAGCATTTT.

This clonotype came up many times. This rearrangement joins TRBV24-1 to TRBJ2-5; no definite D call. The CDR3 totals 14 residues. Germline CDR1 KGHDR, CDR2 SFDVKD. The V and J ends lost 5 bases and 4 bases respectively, with 13 bases between them. The CDR3 here is CATSVSSARETQYF. Here the CDR3 DNA reads TGTGCCACCAGTGTCTCATCAGCACGAGAGACCCAGTACTTC.